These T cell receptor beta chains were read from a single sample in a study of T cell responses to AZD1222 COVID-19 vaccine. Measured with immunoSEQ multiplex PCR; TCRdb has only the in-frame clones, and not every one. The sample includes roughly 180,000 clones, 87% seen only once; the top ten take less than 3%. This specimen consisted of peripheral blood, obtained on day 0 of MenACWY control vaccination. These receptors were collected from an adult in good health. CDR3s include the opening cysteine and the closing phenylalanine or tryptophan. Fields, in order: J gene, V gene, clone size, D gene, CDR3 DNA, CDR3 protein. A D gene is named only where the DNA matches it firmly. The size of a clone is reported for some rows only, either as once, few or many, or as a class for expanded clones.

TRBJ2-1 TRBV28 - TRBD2 TGTGCCAGCAGTTCCCCTGGGCGGGGGGATTACAATGAGCAGTTCTTC CASSSPGRGDYNEQFF
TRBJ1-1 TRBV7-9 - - TGTGCCAGCATGGTCGTACATGTGAACACTGAAGCTTTCTTT CASMVVHVNTEAFF
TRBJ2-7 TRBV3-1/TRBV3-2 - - TGTGCCAGCAGCCAATCCAGGGCCGAGCAGTACTTC CASSQSRAEQYF
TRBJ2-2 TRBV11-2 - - TGTGTCAGCAGCTTATGGGCCGGGGCCGGGGAGCTGTTTTTT CVSSLWAGAGELFF
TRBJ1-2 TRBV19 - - TGTGCCAGTAGTATAGATCTAAGCAGGGGCTACGCCTATGGCTACACCTTC CASSIDLSRGYAYGYTF
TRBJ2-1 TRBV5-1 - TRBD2 TGCGCCAGTGATCCTTTAGCGGGAGGGAACTACAATGAGCAGTTCTTC CASDPLAGGNYNEQFF
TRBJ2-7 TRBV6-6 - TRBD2 TGTGCCAGCAGTCTGATGGGCGCGGGAGGATTCAACGAGCAGTACTTC CASSLMGAGGFNEQYF
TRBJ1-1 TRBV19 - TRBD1 TGTGCCAGTACTTCCGGACGGGACAGTGTTCCTGAAGCTTTCTTT CASTSGRDSVPEAFF
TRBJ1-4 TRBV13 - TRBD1 TGTGCCAGCAGCAACTCGAGACAGGGGTTAACTAATGAAAAACTGTTTTTT CASSNSRQGLTNEKLFF
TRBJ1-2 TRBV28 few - TGTGCCAGCAGGGGGACACCTGGCTACACCTTC CASRGTPGYTF
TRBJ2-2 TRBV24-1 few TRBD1 TGTGCCACCAGTTTTAGGGACAGGGATACCGGGGAGCTGTTTTTT CATSFRDRDTGELFF
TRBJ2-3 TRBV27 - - TGTGCCAGCACCACCGGTTATTCCCGGTCCGATACGCAGTATTTT CASTTGYSRSDTQYF
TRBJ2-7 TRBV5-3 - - TGTGCCAGAAGCTGGCCCTCGGGGAGCTCCTACGAGCAGTACTTC CARSWPSGSSYEQYF
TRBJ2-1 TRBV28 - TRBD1 TGTGCCAGCAGGTTAGGGGACAGGGTTTACAATGAGCAGTTCTTC CASRLGDRVYNEQFF
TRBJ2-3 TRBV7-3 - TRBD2 TGTGCCAGCAGCCCGGGGCGGGGGAACGGTATGACAGATACGCAGTATTTT CASSPGRGNGMTDTQYF
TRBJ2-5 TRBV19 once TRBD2 TGTGCCAGTAGTATCGGGGGGTTAATGGGAGAGACCCAGTACTTC CASSIGGLMGETQYF
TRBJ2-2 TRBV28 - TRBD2 TGTGCCAGCAGTTCCGAGCTTAGCGGGAGAGCGAACACCGGGGAGCTGTTTTTT CASSSELSGRANTGELFF
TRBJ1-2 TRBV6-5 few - TGTGCCAGCAGTTACTCGGGTTACCCTAACTATGGCTACACCTTC CASSYSGYPNYGYTF
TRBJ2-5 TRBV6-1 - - TGTGCCAGCAGTGAAGCTCCGGGGACACAAGAGACCCAGTACTTC CASSEAPGTQETQYF
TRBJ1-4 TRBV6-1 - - TGTGCCAGCAGTGTCTTATACAGGGAAACTAATGAAAAACTGTTTTTT CASSVLYRETNEKLFF
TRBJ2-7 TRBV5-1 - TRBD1 TGCGCCAGCAGCTTTATGACAGGGGTCTCCTACGAGCAGTACTTC CASSFMTGVSYEQYF
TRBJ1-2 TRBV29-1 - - TGCAGCGTTGAAGGGCGCCGGTGGAATGGCTACACCTTC CSVEGRRWNGYTF
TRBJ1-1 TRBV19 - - TGTGCCAGTAGAGACCAGACAGTCATGAACACTGAAGCTTTCTTT CASRDQTVMNTEAFF
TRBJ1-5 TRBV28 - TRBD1 TGTGCCAGCAGTTCAGGACAGGGGCTGAGGCCCCAGCATTTT CASSSGQGLRPQHF
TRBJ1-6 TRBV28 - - TGTGCCAGCAGTTTCGGGTGGGGTAATTCACCCCTCCACTTT CASSFGWGNSPLHF
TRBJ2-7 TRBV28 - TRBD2 TGTGCCAGCAGTAAAACTAGCGGGAGAAACTACGAGCAGTACTTC CASSKTSGRNYEQYF
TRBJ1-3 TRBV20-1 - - TGCAGTGCTAGTGCCAGGCCTTCTGGAAACACCATATATTTT CSASARPSGNTIYF
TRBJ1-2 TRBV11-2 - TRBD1 TGTGCCAGCAGCTCCACACAGGGGGCGTTGGGCGGCTACACCTTC CASSSTQGALGGYTF
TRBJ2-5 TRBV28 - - TGTGCCAGCAGTCGGACTTGGTCAGGAAGAGAGACCCAGTACTTC CASSRTWSGRETQYF
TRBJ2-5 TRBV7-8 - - TGTGCCAGCAGCCTCCCCAGGGGAGAGACCCAGTACTTC CASSLPRGETQYF
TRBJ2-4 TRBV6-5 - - TGTGCCAGCAAGTCCCAGGACAGCCAGTACTTC CASKSQDSQYF
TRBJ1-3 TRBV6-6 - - TGTGCCAGCAGTTACTGGGCCCGCTACTCTGGAAACACCATATATTTT CASSYWARYSGNTIYF
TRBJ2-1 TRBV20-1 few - TGCAGTGCTAGAGTTCTCCATGAGCAGTTCTTC CSARVLHEQFF
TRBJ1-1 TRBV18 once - TGTGCCAGCTCACCATCGGGGGACACTGAAGCTTTCTTT CASSPSGDTEAFF
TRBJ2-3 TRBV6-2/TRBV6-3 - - TGTGCCAGCAGCCGCCCTGGTTTAGATACGCAGTATTTT CASSRPGLDTQYF
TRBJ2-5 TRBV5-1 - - TGCGCCAGCAGTTCGGAGTACCAAGAGACCCAGTACTTC CASSSEYQETQYF
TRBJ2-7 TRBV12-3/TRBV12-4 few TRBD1 TGTGCCAGCAGTTTAGGGACAGGGAGAGAGCAGTACTTC CASSLGTGREQYF
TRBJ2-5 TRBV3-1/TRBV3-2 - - TGTGCCAGCCGGCCGGGGGATTCGGAGACCCAGTACTTC CASRPGDSETQYF
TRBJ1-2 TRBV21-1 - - TGTGCCAGCAGCAAATATGTCAGGAGCATCTATGGCTACACCTTC CASSKYVRSIYGYTF
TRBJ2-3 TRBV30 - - TGTGCCTGGAGTGGGGGGAGAGGCACAGATACGCAGTATTTT CAWSGGRGTDTQYF
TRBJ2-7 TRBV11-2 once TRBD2 TGTGCCAGCAGCTATAGCGGGGTGGGCAACCTCTACGAGCAGTACTTC CASSYSGVGNLYEQYF
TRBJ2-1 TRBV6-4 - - TGTGCCAGCAGTGACTCGGCAGAGGGTGAGCAGTTCTTC CASSDSAEGEQFF
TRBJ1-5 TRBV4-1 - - TGCGCCAGCAGCCAAACAGGGACGGGCAATCAGCCCCAGCATTTT CASSQTGTGNQPQHF
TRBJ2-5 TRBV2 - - TGTGCCAGCCGATGGCGGGGCGGGATTGGGGAGACCCAGTACTTC CASRWRGGIGETQYF
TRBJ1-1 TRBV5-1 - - TGCGCCAGTGACCCGGGTGGGTCCACTGAAGCTTTCTTT CASDPGGSTEAFF
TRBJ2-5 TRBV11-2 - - TGTGCCAGCAGCTTAGATGACAGCCTACAAGAGACCCAGTACTTC CASSLDDSLQETQYF
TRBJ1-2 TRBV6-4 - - TGTGCCAGCAGTGGCCCTATGACAGCGGGGTACTATGGCTACACCTTC CASSGPMTAGYYGYTF
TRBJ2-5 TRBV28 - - TGTGCCAGCAACGGGCCCGGTTATTTGGAGACCCAGTACTTC CASNGPGYLETQYF
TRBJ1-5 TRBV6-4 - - TGTGCCAGCAGTGACAGGGAGGGTCGCAATCAGCCCCAGCATTTT CASSDREGRNQPQHF
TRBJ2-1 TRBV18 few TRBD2 TGTGCCAGCTCACGGACGACTAGCGGGAGTATCAACAATGAGCAGTTCTTC CASSRTTSGSINNEQFF
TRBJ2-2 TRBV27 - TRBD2 TGTGCCAGCAGTTCCCGGACTAGCGAAAAAGGGACCGGGGAGCTGTTTTTT CASSSRTSEKGTGELFF
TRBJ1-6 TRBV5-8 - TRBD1 TGTGCCAGCAGCGGACGGACAGGGGCGCTTATTAATTCACCCCTCCACTTT CASSGRTGALINSPLHF
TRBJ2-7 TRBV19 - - TGTGCCAGTAGTATGGACACCTCCTACGAGCAGTACTTC CASSMDTSYEQYF
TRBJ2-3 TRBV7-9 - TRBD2 TGTGCCAGCAGCCTGTCCGGGACTAGCGGGGGCGCGGGTACGCAGTATTTT CASSLSGTSGGAGTQYF
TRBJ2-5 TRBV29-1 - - TGCAGCGTTGACCGGGACGGTCAAGAGACCCAGTACTTC CSVDRDGQETQYF